These 21 T cell receptor beta chains were all obtained from the same sample, sequenced in a study of patients and donors after allogeneic stem cell transplantation. TCRdb re-called the RT-PCR reads through MiXCR, storing one row per CDR3 protein. The sample contains 150,000 to 250,000 distinct CDR3 sequences, less than 45% of which appear only once. The sample was blood, either unsorted or a sorted T cell fraction (not recorded which). These TCRs come from a human donor who was either an allogeneic HSCT recipient or a stem cell or donor lymphocyte infusion donor (not recorded which). It is not recorded whose cells these are; they may come from a transplant donor.

The chain combines TRBV7-6 with TRBJ2-7, with TRBD1 matching 9 bases. There are 15 residues in the CDR3. Losses at the gene ends were 5 bases for V and 2 bases for J; bases not matched to a gene: 7. Germline lookup yields CDR1 SGHVS and CDR2 FNYEAQ. DNA of the CDR3: TGTGCCAGCAGCGCAAACAGGGGGCTTACCTACGAGCAGTACTTC. This encodes CASSANRGLTYEQYF.

The CDR3 protein is CASSKVPGANTGELFF. The CDR3 region has the DNA TGTGCCAGCAGCAAAGTGCCGGGCGCGAACACCGGGGAGCTGTTTTTT. This chain connects TRBV21-1 to TRBJ2-2; no check of the table's D call, TRBD1, against the DNA was made. TRBV21-1 is a listed pseudogene. The CDR3 is 16 amino acids.

This chain links TRBV6-6 with TRBJ1-2, with 7 bases lining up with TRBD1. Germline V gene sequence: CDR1 MNHNY, CDR2 SVGAGI (reference sequence). The CDR3 has 16 residues. The junction had 9 bases not matched to a gene; V was cut back by 2 bases and J by 3 bases. The CDR3 DNA reads as TGTGCCAGCAGTTACACCCAGGGGGGCCTCGACTATGGCTACACCTTC. Its protein is CASSYTQGGLDYGYTF.

The chain combines TRBV12-5 with TRBJ2-3; 9 nucleotides agree with TRBD2. Trimming removed 0 bases from V and 3 bases from J; junction bases left unmatched: 7. The CDR3 sequence is 17 residues long. CDR1 and CDR2 from the germline V gene are LGHNT and FRNRAP. CDR3 nucleotide sequence: TGTGCTAGTGGTTTGGTACCCAGCGGGAGGTCGACAGATACGCAGTATTTT. Its protein product is CASGLVPSGRSTDTQYF.

J is TRBJ2-7 and V is TRBV9, with TRBD2 identical over 9 bases. Germline loops: CDR1 SGDLS, CDR2 YYNGEE. CDR3 length: 16 residues. After removal of 4 bases from V and 4 bases from J, the junction contained 12 bases not matched to a gene. This chain's CDR3 is CASSTSGLASEYEQYF. The CDR3 DNA reads TGTGCCAGCAGCACCTCCGGACTAGCGTCTGAATACGAGCAGTACTTC.

The chain combines TRBV12-3 or TRBV12-4 with TRBJ1-2; 9 bases are shared with TRBD1. The V and J ends lost 6 bases and 4 bases, in that order; junction bases with no gene match: 6. The CDR3 loop spans 14 amino acids. The CDR3 is CASRHRGQAYGYTF. The CDR3, as DNA: TGTGCCAGCAGACACAGGGGGCAAGCCTATGGCTACACCTTC.

This chain connects TRBV10-3 to TRBJ1-3, with a weak D call TRBD1 (5 bases). The CDR3 covers 15 residues. Germline loops: CDR1 ENHRY, CDR2 SYGVKD. Deletions cut 4 bases from V and 0 bases from J, with 10 bases between. The CDR3 loop reads CAISAGGDSGNTIYF. In DNA, the CDR3 is TGTGCCATCAGTGCCGGGGGGGACTCTGGAAACACCATATATTTT.

The genes are TRBV2 and TRBJ1-1, with D tentatively TRBD1 (6 bases). The CDR3 is 13 amino acids. From germline, CDR1 is SNHLY and CDR2 FYNNEI. The ends were cut back, 10 bases at V and 1 base at J, with 13 bases in the middle. The CDR3 DNA is TGTGCCACATACCGGGACAAGAACACTGAAGCTTTCTTT. Translating gives CATYRDKNTEAFF.

V and J are TRBV28 and TRBJ2-7, with 10 bases aligning to TRBD2. This CDR3 comprises 15 residues. Germline CDR1 reads MDHEN; CDR2 reads SYDVKM. The V and J ends lost 2 bases and 2 bases, in that order; junction bases with no gene match: 3. CDR3 sequence (DNA): TGTGCCAGCAGTTTAATAGCGGGAGGAACCTACGAGCAGTACTTC. It translates to CASSLIAGGTYEQYF.

This clonotype showed up just a few times. V and J are TRBV12-3 or TRBV12-4 and TRBJ1-2; 8 bases are a match to TRBD1. The CDR3 has 15 amino acids. Trimming at V came to 5 bases and at J to 4 bases, leaving 9 bases not matched to a gene. The CDR3 spells CASSLGQGWGYGYTF. The DNA for the CDR3 is TGTGCCAGCAGTCTAGGACAGGGATGGGGCTATGGCTACACCTTC.

The CDR3 sequence is CASSFTPAGELFF. Written as DNA, the CDR3 is TGTGCCAGCAGCTTTACCCCGGCCGGGGAGCTGTTTTTT. V usage is TRBV7-2 and J usage is TRBJ2-2, with D unclear. The germline gives CDR1 SGHTA, CDR2 FQGNSA. V was clipped by 3 bases and J by 6 bases, with 8 bases between them. This CDR3 is 13 amino acids long.

This rearrangement joins TRBV15 to TRBJ2-7, with TRBD1 matching 10 bases. V lost 1 base to trimming and J lost 7 bases; unmatched junction nucleotides: 7. CDR3 length equals 15 residues. Germline-derived CDR1 and CDR2 are LNHNV and YYDKDF (reference sequence). CDR3 sequence reads: CATSRGVDRGNEQYF. The CDR3 nucleotides read TGTGCCACCAGCAGAGGAGTGGACAGGGGGAATGAGCAGTACTTC.

The chain employs TRBV20-1 and TRBJ1-2; 7 bases align to TRBD1. Per germline, CDR1 DFQATT and CDR2 SNEGSKA (reference sequence). There are 14 residues in the CDR3. V lost 6 bases to trimming and J lost 8 bases; unmatched junction nucleotides: 15. The CDR3 nucleotides are TGCAGTGCCAAACAACAGGGGATAGGCTCAGGCTACACCTTC. This gives the protein CSAKQQGIGSGYTF.

The chain has TRBV4-3 and TRBJ2-7, with TRBD2 identical over 8 bases. The CDR3 runs 16 residues. The germline V gene encodes CDR1 LGHNA and CDR2 YSLEER. Unmatched junction bases numbered 5, after V lost 0 bases and J lost 1 base. In DNA, the CDR3 is TGCGCCAGCAGCCAAGATAAGCGGGAGCTGTCCTACGAGCAGTACTTC. It specifies CASSQDKRELSYEQYF.

CDR3 nucleotides: TGTGCCAGCAGCCTGACCGGACAGGGAGTTGGAAACACCATATATTTT. It specifies CASSLTGQGVGNTIYF. V gene TRBV7-3 combines with J gene TRBJ1-3; TRBD1 matches 8 bases. The CDR3 has 16 residues. CDR1 and CDR2 from the germline V gene are SGHTA and FQGTGA. The V segment lost 5 bases and the J segment 3 bases; nucleotides outside the gene matches: 9.

The chain is built from TRBV20-1 and TRBJ2-7; TRBD2 is a possible D gene (6 bases). Germline values: CDR1 DFQATT, CDR2 SNEGSKA (reference sequence). Trimming shortened V by 2 bases and J by 2 bases, and 10 bases separated the two germline ends. The CDR3 length is 13 residues. The CDR3 region has the DNA TGCAGTGCTAGATCCCGACTAGCCTACGAGCAGTACTTC. Translating gives CSARSRLAYEQYF.

The rearrangement uses TRBV4-3 and TRBJ1-5; a weak D match, TRBD1 (6 bases). Germline lookup yields CDR1 LGHNA and CDR2 YSLEER. The CDR3 length is 19 residues. V was shortened by 0 bases and J by 3 bases, with 21 bases between the two germline ends. The CDR3 here is CASSQEVQDGGTDNQPQHF. The CDR3 DNA is TGCGCCAGCAGCCAAGAGGTTCAAGACGGGGGCACAGACAATCAGCCCCAGCATTTT.

DNA for the CDR3: TGCGCCAGCAGCCACGCAAGCACTAGCGGGGGAACCTACAATGAGCAGTTCTTC. Translation gives CASSHASTSGGTYNEQFF. The rearrangement links TRBV4-3 to TRBJ2-1; 11 bases are shared with TRBD2. CDR3 size: 18 residues. Germline assignment: CDR1 LGHNA and CDR2 YSLEER. V was clipped by 3 bases and J by 2 bases; unmatched bases: 9.

The rearrangement joins TRBV7-3 to TRBJ1-2, with D possibly TRBD1 on 5 matching bases. Trimming cost V 5 bases and J 9 bases, with 22 bases left between them. Germline CDR1 SGHTA, CDR2 FQGTGA. The length of the CDR3 is 15 residues. CDR3 DNA: TGTGCCAGCAGCCCCCAGGGCGTAGTACCTTGGAGCTACACCTTC. It encodes CASSPQGVVPWSYTF.

CDR3 amino acids: CSAREGGNEQFF. In DNA form, the CDR3 reads TGCAGTGCTAGGGAGGGGGGCAATGAGCAGTTCTTC. The chain combines TRBV20-1 with TRBJ2-1, with D tentatively TRBD1 or TRBD2 (6 bases each). CDR1 is DFQATT, CDR2 SNEGSKA, per germline (reference sequence). This CDR3 contains 12 residues. Trimming pared 3 bases from V and 6 bases from J, leaving 9 bases between.

The chain couples TRBV27 to TRBJ2-7; perhaps TRBD2 as D (5 bases). Germline CDR1 and CDR2: MNHEY and SMNVEV (reference sequence). This CDR3 has 15 residues. V was shortened by 0 bases and J by 0 bases, with 9 bases between the two germline ends. CDR3: CASSLSEGLSYEQYF. DNA of the CDR3: TGTGCCAGCAGTTTATCAGAGGGTCTCTCCTACGAGCAGTACTTC.